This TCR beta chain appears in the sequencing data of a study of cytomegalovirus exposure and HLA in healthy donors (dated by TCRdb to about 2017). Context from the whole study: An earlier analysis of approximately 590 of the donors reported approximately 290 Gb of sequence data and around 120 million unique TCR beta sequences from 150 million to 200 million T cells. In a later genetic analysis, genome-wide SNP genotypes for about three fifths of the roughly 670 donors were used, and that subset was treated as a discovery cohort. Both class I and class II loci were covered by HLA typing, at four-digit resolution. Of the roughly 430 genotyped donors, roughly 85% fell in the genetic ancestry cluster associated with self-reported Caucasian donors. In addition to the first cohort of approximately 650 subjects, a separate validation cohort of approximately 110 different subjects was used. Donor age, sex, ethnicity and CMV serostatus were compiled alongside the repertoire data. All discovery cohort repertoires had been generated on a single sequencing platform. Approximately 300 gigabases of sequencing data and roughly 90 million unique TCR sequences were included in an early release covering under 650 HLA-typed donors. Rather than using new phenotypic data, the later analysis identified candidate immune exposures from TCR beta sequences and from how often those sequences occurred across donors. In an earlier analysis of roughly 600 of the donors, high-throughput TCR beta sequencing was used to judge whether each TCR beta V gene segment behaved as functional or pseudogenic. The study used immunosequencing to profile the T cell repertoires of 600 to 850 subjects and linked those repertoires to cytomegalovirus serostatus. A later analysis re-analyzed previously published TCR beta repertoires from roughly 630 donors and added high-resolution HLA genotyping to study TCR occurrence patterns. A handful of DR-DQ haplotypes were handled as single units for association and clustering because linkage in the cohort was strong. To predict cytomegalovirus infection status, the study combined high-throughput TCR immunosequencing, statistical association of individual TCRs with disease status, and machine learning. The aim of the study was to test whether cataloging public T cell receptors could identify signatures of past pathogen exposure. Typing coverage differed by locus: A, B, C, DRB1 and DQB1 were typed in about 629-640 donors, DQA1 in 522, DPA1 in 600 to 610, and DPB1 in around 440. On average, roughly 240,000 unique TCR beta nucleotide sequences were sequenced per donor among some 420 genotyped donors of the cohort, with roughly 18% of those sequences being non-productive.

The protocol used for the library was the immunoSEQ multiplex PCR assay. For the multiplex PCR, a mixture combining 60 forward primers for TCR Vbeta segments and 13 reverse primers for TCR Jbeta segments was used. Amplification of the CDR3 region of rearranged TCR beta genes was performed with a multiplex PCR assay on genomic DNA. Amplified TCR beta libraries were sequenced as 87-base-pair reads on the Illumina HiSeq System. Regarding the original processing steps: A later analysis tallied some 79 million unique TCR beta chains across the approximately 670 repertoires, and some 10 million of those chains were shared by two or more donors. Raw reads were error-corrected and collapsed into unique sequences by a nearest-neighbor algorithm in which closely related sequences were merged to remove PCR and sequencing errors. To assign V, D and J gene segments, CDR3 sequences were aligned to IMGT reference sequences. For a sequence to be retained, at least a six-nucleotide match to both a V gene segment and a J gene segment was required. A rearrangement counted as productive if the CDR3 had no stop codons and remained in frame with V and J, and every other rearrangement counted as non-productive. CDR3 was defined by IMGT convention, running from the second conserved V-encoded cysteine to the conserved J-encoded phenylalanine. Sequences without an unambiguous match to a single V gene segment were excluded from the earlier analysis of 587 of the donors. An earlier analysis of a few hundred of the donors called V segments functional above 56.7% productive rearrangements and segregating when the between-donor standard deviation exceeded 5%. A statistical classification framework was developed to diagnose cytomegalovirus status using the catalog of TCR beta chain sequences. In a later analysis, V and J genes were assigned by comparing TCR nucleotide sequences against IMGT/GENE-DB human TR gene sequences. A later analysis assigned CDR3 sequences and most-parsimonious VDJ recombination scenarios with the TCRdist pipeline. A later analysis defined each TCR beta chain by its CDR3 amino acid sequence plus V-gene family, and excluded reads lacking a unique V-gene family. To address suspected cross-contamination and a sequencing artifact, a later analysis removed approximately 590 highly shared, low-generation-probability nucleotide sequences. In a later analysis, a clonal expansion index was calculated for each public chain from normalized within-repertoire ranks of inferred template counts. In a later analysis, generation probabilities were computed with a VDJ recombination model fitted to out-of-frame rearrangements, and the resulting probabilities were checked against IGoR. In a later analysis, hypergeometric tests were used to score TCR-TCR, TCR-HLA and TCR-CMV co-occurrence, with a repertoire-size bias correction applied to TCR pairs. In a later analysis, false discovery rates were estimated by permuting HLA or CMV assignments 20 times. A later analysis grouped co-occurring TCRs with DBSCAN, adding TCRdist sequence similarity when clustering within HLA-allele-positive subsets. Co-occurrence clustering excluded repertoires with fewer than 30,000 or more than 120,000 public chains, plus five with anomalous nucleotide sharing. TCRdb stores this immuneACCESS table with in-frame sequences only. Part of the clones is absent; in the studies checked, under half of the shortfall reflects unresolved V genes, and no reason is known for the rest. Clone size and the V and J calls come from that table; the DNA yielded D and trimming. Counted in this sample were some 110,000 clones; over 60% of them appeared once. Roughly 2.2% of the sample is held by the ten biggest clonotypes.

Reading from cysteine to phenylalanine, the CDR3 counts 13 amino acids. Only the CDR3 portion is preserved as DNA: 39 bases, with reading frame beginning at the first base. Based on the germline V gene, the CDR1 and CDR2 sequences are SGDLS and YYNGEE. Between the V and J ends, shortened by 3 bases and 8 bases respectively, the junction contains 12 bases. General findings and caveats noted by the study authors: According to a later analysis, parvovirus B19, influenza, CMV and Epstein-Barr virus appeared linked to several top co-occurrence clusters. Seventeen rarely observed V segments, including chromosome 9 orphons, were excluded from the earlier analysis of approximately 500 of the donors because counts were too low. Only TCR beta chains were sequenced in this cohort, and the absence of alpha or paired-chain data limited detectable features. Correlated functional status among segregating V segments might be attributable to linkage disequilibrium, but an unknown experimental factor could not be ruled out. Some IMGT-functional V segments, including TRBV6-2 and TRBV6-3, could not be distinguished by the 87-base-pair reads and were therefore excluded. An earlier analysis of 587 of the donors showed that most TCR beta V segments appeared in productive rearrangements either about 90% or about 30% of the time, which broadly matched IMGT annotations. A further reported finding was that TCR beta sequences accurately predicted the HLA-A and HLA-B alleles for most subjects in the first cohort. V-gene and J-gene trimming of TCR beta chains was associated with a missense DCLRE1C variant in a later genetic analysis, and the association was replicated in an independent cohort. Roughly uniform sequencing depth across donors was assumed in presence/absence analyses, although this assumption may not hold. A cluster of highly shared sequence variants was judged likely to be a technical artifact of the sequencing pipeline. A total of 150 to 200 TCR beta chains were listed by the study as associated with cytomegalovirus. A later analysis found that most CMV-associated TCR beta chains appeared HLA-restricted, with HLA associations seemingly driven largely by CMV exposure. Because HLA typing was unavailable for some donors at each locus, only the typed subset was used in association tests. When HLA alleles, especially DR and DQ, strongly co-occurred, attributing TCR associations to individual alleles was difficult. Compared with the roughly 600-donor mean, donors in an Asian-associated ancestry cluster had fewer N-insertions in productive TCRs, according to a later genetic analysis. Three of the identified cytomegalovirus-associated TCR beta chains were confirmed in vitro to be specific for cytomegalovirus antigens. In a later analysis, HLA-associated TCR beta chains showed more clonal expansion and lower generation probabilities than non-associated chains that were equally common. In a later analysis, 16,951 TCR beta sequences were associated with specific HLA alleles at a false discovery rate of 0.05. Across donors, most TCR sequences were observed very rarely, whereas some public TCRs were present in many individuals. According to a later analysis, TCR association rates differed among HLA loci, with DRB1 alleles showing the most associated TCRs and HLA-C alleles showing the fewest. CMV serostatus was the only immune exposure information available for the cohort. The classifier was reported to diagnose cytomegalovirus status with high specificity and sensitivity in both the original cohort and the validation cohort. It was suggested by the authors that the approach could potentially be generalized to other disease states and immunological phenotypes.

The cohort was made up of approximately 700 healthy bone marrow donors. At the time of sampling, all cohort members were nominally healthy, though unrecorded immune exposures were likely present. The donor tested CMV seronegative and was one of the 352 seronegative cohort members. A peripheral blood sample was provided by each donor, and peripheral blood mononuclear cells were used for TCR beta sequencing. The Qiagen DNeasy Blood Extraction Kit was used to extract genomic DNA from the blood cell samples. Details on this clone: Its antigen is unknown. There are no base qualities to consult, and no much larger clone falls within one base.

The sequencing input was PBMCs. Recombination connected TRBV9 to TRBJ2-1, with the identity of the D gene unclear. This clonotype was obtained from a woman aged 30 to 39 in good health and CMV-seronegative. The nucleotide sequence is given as TGTGCCAGCAGCGGTTTAGTGTATGATGAGCAGTTCTTC. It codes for CASSGLVYDEQFF. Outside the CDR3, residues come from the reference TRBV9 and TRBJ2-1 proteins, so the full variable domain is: DSGVTQTPKHLITATGQRVTLRCSPRSGDLSVYWYQQSLDQGLQFLIQYYNGEERAKGNILERFSAQQFPDLHSELNLSSLELGDSALYFCASSGLVYDEQFFGPGTRLTVL.